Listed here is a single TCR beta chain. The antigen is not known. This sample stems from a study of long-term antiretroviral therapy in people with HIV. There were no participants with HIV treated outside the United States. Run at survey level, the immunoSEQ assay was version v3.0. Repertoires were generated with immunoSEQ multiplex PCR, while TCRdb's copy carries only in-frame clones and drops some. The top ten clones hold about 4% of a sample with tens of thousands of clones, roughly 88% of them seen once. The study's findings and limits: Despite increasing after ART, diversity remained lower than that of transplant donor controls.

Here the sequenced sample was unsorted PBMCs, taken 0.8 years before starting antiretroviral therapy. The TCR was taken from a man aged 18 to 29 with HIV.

CDR3 region: CASSQGVSPAGDEKLFF. The DNA of the CDR3 is TGCGCCAGCAGCCAAGGGGTCAGTCCGGCAGGGGATGAAAAACTGTTTTTT. This chain joins TRBV4-1 and TRBJ1-4; possibly TRBD1 for D (6 bases). This CDR3 has 17 residues. The V gene lost 1 base and the J gene lost 6 bases, with 18 bases spanning the gap. Germline loops: CDR1 MGHRA, CDR2 YSYEKL.